This entry is about one T cell receptor beta chain. Different DNA sequences within this sample yield the same CDR3. Caucasian adults residing in Nashville, Tennessee made up all the donors. This sample is drawn from a study of shared clonotypes between healthy human individuals. The overall study: A couple of women and a few men aged 18 to 49 made up the donors. For every donor, three CD4 naive, three CD4 memory, two CD8 naive and one CD8 memory plates were used.

Libraries were prepared by immunoSEQ multiplex PCR; TCRdb keeps only in-frame clonotypes and omits some of them. The sample lists millions of clones; about 92% were seen once. With 0 bases removed from V and 5 bases from J, the gap between germline ends came to 7 bases. From germline, CDR1 is LGHNA and CDR2 YSLEER. The CDR3 is 14 residues long. This TCR derives from a man aged 18 to 30 in good health. This rearrangement joins TRBV4-3 to TRBJ2-2; tentative D call: TRBD1 (5 bases). Material for sequencing was naive CD4+ T cells sorted from blood. Subset in this sample: CD45RA+ positively selected. Written as DNA, the CDR3 is TGCGCCAGCAGCCAAGATCCAGGGACCGGGGAGCTGTTTTTT. Translation: CASSQDPGTGELFF.